The clone carrying this T cell receptor beta chain was seen only once. What it binds is unknown. Germline V CDR1 and CDR2: SGDLS, YYNGEE. V lost 3 bases to trimming and J lost 8 bases, with 12 bases between them. CDR3 length: 13 amino acids. The PCR ran on 60 Vbeta and 13 Jbeta primers. Assay: immunoSEQ multiplex PCR; the TCRdb copy retains only in-frame clones and omits some. The repertoire holds under 250,000 clones, with approximately 80% as singletons. This sample was taken from a study of cytomegalovirus exposure and HLA in healthy donors. Study-wide context: Among approximately 390 genotyped donors, 80% to 90% fell in the Caucasian-associated ancestry cluster. Study-level findings and limits: Presence/absence analysis assumed near-uniform sequencing depth across donors. The classifier was said to identify cytomegalovirus status with high specificity and sensitivity.

Sequencing was done on a sample of PBMCs. The clonotype was recovered from a boy aged 2 to 9 in good health and CMV-seronegative. The rearrangement uses TRBV9 and TRBJ2-1; D might be TRBD2 (5 bases). CDR3 region: CASSANSEDEQFF. The CDR3, as DNA: TGTGCCAGCAGCGCCAATAGCGAAGATGAGCAGTTCTTC.